This T cell receptor beta chain came from a study of blood T cell repertoires in COVID-19. Study-wide background: The analysed material was cDNA or gDNA that came from T cells, B-cell-depleted T cells, or PBMCs.

CDR3 length: 15 residues. Germline CDR1 KGHSH, CDR2 LQKENI. The ends were cut back, 2 bases at V and 10 bases at J, with 15 bases in the middle. Produced via immunoSEQ multiplex PCR; TCRdb's table is partial and in-frame only. The repertoire holds around 68,000 clones, with approximately 83% as singletons. The chain links TRBV18 to TRBJ1-6; a possible D gene is TRBD1 (5 bases). Sample: peripheral blood. This TCR was sampled from a man between 40 and 49 years old with COVID-19, enrolled during active disease. The DNA of the CDR3 is TGTGCCAGCTCACCAGCGATCGGGGGGGACTCACCCCTCCACTTT. Residues: CASSPAIGGDSPLHF.